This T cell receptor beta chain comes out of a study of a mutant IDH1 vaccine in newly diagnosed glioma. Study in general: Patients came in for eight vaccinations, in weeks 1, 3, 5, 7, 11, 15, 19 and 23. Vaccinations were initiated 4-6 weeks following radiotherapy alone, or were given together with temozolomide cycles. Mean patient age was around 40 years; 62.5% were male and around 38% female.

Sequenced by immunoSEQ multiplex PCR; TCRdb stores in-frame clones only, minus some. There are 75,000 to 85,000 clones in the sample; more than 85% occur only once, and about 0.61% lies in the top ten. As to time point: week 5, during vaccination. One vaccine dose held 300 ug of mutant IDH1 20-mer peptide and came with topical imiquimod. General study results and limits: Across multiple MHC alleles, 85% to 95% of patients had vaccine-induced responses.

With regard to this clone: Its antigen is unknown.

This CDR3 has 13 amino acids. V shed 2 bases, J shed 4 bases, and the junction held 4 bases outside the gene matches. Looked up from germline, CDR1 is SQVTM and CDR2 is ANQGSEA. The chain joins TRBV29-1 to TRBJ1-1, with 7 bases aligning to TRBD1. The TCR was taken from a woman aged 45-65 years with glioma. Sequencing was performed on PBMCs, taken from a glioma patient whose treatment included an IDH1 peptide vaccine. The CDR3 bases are TGCAGCGTTGAACCTGGGACAGTCACTGAAGCTTTCTTT. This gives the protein CSVEPGTVTEAFF.